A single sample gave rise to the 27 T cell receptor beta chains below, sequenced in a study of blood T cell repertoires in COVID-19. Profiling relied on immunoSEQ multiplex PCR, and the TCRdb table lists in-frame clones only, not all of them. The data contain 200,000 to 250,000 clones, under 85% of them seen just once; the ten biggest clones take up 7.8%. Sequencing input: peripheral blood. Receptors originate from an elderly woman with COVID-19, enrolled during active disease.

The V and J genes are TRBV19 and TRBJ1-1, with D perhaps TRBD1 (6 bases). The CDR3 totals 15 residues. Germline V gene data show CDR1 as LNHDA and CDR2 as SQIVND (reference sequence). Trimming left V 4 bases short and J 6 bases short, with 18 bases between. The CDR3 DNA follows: TGTGCCAGTAGTACCCCGGAGAGGGGGGGCGCTGAAGCTTTCTTT. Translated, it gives CASSTPERGGAEAFF.

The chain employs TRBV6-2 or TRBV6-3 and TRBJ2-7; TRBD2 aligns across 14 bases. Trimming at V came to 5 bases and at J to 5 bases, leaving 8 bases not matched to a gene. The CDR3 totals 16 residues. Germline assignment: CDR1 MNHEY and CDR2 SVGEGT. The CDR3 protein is CASSPWTSGGPHEQYF. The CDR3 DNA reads TGTGCCAGCAGTCCCTGGACTAGCGGGGGGCCCCACGAGCAGTACTTC.

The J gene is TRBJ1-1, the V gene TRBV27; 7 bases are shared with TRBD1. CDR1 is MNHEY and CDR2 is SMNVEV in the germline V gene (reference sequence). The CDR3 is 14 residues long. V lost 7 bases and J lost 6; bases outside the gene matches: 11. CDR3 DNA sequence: TGTGCCAGCACCGCCCCAGGGGGGTTTTCTGAAGCTTTCTTT. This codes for CASTAPGGFSEAFF.

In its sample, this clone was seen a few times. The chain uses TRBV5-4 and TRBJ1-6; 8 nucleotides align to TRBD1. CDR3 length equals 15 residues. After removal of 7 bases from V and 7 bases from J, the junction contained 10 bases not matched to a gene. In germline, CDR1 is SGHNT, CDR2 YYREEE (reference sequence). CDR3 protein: CASRGTGATNSPLHF. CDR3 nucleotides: TGTGCCAGCCGAGGGACAGGTGCGACCAATTCACCCCTCCACTTT.

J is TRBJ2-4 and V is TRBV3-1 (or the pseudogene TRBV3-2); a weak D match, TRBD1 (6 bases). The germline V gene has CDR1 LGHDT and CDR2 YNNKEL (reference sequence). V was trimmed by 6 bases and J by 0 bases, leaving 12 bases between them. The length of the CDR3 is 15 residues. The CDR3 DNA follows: TGTGCCAGCAGTCGCAACAGGGCAGCCAAAAACATTCAGTACTTC. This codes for CASSRNRAAKNIQYF.

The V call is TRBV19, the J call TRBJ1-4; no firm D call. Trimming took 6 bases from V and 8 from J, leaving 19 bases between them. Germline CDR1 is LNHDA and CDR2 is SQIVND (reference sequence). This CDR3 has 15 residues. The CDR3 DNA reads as TGTGCCAGTAGCAAGGATGACTCACGGCGGGAAAAACTGTTTTTT. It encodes CASSKDDSRREKLFF. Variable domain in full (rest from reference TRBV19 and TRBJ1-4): DGGITQSPKYLFRKEGQNVTLSCEQNLNHDAMYWYRQDPGQGLRLIYYSQIVNDFQKGDIAEGYSVSREKKESFPLTVTSAQKNPTAFYLCASSKDDSRREKLFFGSGTQLSVL.

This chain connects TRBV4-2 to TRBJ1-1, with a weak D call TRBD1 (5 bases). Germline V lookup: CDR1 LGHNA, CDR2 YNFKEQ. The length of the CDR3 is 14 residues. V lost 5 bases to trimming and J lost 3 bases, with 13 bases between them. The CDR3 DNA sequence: TGTGCCAGCAGCTTCCAGGGAAGGGACACTGAAGCTTTCTTT. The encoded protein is CASSFQGRDTEAFF.

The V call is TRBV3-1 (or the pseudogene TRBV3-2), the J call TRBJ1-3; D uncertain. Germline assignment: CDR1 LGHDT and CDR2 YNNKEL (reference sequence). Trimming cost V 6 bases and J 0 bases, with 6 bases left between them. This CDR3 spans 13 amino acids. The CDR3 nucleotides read TGTGCCAGCAGTGGCAGCTCTGGAAACACCATATATTTT. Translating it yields CASSGSSGNTIYF.

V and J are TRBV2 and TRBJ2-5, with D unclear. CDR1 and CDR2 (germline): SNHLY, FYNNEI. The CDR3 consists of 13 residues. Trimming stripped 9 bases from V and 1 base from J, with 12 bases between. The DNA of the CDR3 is TGTGCCAGTCAAGAACACCCCCAAGAGACCCAGTACTTC. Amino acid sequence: CASQEHPQETQYF.

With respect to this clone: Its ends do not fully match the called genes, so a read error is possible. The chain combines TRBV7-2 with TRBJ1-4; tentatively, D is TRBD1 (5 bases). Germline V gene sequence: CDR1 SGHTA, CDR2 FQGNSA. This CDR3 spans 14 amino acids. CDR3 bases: TGTGCCAGCAGCATAGCACATGGGGCTGAAAAACTGTTTTTT. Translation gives CASSIAHGAEKLFF.

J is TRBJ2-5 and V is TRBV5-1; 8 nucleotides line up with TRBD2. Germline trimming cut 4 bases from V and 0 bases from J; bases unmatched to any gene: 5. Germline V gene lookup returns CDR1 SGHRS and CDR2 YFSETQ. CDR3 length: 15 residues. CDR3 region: CASSLGRGDQETQYF. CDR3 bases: TGCGCCAGCAGCCTGGGGCGGGGGGACCAAGAGACCCAGTACTTC. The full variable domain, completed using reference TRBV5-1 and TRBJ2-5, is KAGVTQTPRYLIKTRGQQVTLSCSPISGHRSVSWYQQTPGQGLQFLFEYFSETQRNKGNFPGRFSGRQFSNSRSEMNVSTLELGDSALYLCASSLGRGDQETQYFGPGTRLLVL.

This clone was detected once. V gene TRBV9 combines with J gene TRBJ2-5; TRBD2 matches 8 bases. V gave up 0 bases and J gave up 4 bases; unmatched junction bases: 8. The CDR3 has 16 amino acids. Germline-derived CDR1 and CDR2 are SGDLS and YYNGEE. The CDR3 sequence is CASSVGAGGQGETQYF. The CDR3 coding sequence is TGTGCCAGCAGCGTAGGGGCGGGGGGCCAAGGAGAGACCCAGTACTTC.

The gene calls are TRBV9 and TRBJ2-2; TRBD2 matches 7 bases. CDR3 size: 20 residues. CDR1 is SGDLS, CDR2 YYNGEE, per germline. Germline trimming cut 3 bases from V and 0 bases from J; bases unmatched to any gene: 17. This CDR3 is CASSAGRRNNGGTNTGELFF. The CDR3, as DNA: TGTGCCAGCAGCGCTGGTCGACGAAACAACGGGGGGACGAACACCGGGGAGCTGTTTTTT.

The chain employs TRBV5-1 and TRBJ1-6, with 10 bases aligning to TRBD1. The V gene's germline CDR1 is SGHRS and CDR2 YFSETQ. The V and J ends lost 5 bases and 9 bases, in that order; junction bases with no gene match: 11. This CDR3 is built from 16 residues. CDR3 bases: TGCGCCAGCAGACTGGACAGGGGGAATATCGGTTCACCCCTCCACTTT. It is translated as CASRLDRGNIGSPLHF.

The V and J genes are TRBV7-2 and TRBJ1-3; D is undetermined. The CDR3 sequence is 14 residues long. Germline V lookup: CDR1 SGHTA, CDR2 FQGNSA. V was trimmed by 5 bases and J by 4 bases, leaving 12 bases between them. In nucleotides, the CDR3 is TGTGCCAGCAGCCCGGACGGGAGGGGAAACACCATATATTTT. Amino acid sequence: CASSPDGRGNTIYF.

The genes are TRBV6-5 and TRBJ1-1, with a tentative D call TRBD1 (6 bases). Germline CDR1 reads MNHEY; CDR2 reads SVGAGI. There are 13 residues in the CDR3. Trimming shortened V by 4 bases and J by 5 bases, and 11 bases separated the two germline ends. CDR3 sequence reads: CASSWLGATEAFF. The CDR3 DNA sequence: TGTGCCAGCAGTTGGCTGGGGGCTACTGAAGCTTTCTTT.

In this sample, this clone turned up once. The CDR3 reads CASSYSAGFSYEQYF. The CDR3 DNA follows: TGTGCCAGCAGTTACTCGGCGGGATTCTCCTACGAGCAGTACTTC. This chain uses TRBV6-5 with TRBJ2-7; tentatively, D is TRBD2 (6 bases). The V end lost 0 bases, the J end lost 0 bases, and 9 bases lay between the germline ends. Germline CDR1 is MNHEY and CDR2 is SVGAGI. There are 15 residues in the CDR3.

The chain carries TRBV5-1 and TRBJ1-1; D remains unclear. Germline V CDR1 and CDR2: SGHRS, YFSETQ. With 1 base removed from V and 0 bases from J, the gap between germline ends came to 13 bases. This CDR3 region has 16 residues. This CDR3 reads CASSLQAGIMNTEAFF. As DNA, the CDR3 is TGCGCCAGCAGCTTGCAGGCGGGGATAATGAACACTGAAGCTTTCTTT. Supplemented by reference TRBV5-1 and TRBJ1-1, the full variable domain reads KAGVTQTPRYLIKTRGQQVTLSCSPISGHRSVSWYQQTPGQGLQFLFEYFSETQRNKGNFPGRFSGRQFSNSRSEMNVSTLELGDSALYLCASSLQAGIMNTEAFFGQGTRLTVV.

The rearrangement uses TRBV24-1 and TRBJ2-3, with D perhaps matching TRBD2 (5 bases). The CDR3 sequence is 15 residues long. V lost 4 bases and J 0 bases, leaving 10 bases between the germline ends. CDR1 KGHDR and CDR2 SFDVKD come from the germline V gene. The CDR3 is CATSERTGSTDTQYF. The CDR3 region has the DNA TGTGCCACCAGTGAAAGGACGGGAAGCACAGATACGCAGTATTTT.

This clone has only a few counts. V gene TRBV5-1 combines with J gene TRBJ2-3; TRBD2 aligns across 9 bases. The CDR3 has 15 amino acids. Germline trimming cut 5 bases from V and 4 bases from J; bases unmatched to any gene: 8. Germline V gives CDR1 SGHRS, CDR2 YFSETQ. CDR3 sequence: CASSRAGGRADTQYF. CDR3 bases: TGCGCCAGCAGTAGAGCGGGGGGAAGGGCAGATACGCAGTATTTT. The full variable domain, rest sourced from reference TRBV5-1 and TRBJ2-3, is KAGVTQTPRYLIKTRGQQVTLSCSPISGHRSVSWYQQTPGQGLQFLFEYFSETQRNKGNFPGRFSGRQFSNSRSEMNVSTLELGDSALYLCASSRAGGRADTQYFGPGTRLTVL.

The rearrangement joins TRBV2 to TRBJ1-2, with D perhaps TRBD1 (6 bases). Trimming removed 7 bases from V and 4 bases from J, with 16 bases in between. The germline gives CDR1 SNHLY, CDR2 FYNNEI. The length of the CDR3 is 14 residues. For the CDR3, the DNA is TGTGCCAGCACTCGGGGGGGCGTTCTCTATGGCTACACCTTC. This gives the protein CASTRGGVLYGYTF.

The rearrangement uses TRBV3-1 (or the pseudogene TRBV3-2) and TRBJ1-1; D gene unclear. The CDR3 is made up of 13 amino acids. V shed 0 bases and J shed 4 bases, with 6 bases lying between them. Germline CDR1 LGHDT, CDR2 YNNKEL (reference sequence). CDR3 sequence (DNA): TGTGCCAGCAGCCAAGATAGCGGCACTGAAGCTTTCTTT. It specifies CASSQDSGTEAFF.

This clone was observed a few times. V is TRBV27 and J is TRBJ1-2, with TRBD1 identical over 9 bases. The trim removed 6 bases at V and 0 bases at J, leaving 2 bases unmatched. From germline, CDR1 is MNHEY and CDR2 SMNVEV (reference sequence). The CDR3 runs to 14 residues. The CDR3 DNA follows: TGTGCCAGCAGAAGGACAGGGGCTAACTATGGCTACACCTTC. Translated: CASRRTGANYGYTF.

The CDR3 nucleotides read TGTGCCAGCAGCCAACCTCGGGACAGGGTGTCTTTTGAGCAGTTCTTC. The encoded protein is CASSQPRDRVSFEQFF. The J gene is TRBJ2-1, the V gene TRBV9; the match to TRBD1 covers 9 bases. CDR1 and CDR2 (germline): SGDLS, YYNGEE. J gave up 9 bases and V 4 bases, and 14 bases lay outside the gene matches. There are 16 residues in the CDR3.

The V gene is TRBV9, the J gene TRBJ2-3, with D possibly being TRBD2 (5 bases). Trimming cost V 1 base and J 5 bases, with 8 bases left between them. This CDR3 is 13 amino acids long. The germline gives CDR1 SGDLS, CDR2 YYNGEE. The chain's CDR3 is CASSVMGEDTQYF. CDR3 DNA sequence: TGTGCCAGCAGCGTAATGGGAGAAGATACGCAGTATTTT.

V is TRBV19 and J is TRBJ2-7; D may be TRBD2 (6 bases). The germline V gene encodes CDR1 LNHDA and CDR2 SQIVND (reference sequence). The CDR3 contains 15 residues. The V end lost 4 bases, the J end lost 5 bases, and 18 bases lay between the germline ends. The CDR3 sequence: CASSKGAGLWNEQYF. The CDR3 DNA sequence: TGTGCCAGTAGTAAGGGAGCGGGCCTCTGGAACGAGCAGTACTTC.

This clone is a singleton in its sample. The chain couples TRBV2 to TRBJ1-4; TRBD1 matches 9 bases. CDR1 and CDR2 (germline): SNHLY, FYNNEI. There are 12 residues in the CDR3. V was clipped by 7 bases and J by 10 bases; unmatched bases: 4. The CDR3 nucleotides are TGTGCCAGCAAGGACAGGGGCGGAAAACTGTTTTTT. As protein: CASKDRGGKLFF.